This T cell receptor (beta chain) comes out of a study of T cell responses to AZD1222 COVID-19 vaccine. Study outcomes and limitations: Just a handful of AZD1222 recipients were seropositive at baseline. Donor demographics were predominantly white British with a female majority; clonal diversity may be underestimated. Regions 160-218 and 743-854 dominated among vaccine-associated CD4 TCRs spanning spike.

This CDR3 is built from 10 residues. V shed 11 bases and J shed 6 bases, with 8 bases lying between them. Germline CDR1 is SNHLY and CDR2 is FYNNEI. With regard to this clone: Its antigen is still unknown.

Sequencing was performed with immunoSEQ multiplex PCR; in TCRdb, only in-frame clones are kept and a portion is missing. Seen here are around 120,000 clones, about nine tenths observed once, and the top ten hold 1% to 1.3%. The sample here was peripheral blood, taken 28 days after the second AZD1222 dose. This clonotype originated in an adult who received the AZD1222 COVID-19 vaccine. The V call is TRBV2, the J call TRBJ2-1; tentative D call: TRBD2 (6 bases). CDR3: CARSGNEQFF. The CDR3 DNA sequence: TGTGCCCGTAGCGGCAATGAGCAGTTCTTC.